The entry below describes one TCR beta chain. Its antigen is unknown. The data are from a study of cytomegalovirus exposure and HLA in healthy donors. Study-level background: Some 85 million unique TCRs, all from HLA-typed donors, were included in an early release of the data. Overall study results and limits: HLA-A and HLA-B allele assignments for most subjects were reportedly predicted accurately using TCR beta sequences.

In the PCR, 60 Vbeta and 13 Jbeta primers were used. The repertoire was sequenced with immunoSEQ multiplex PCR; TCRdb's copy has only in-frame clones and lacks some. This sample carries approximately 100,000 clones, around 62% of them seen once, and the ten largest clones take 3.8%. This CDR3 is 13 amino acids long. V lost 2 bases to trimming and J lost 2 bases, with 6 bases between them. Germline CDR1 is SGHAT and CDR2 is FQDESV (reference sequence). Sequencing was performed on PBMCs. The V gene is TRBV11-1, the J gene TRBJ1-1; no clear D gene. The receptor was isolated from a man aged 25 to 40 in good health and CMV-seropositive. CDR3 amino acids: CASSLIRNTEAFF. CDR3 coding DNA: TGTGCCAGCAGCTTAATCAGAAACACTGAAGCTTTCTTT.